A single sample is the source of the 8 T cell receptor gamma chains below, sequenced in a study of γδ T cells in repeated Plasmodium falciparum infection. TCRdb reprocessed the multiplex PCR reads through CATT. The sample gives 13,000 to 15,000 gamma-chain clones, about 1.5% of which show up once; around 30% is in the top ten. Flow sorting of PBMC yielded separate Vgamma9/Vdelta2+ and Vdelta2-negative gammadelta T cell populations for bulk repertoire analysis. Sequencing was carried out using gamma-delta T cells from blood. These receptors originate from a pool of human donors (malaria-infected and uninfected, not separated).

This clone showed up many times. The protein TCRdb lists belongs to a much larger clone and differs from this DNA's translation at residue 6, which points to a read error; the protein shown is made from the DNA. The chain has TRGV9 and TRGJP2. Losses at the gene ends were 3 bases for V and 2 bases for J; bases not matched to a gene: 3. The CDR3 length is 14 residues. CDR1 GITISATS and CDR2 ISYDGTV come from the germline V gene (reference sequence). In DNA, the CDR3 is TGTGCCTTGTGGGAGTGGAGTAGTGATTGGATCAAGACGTTT. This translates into CALWEWSSDWIKTF.

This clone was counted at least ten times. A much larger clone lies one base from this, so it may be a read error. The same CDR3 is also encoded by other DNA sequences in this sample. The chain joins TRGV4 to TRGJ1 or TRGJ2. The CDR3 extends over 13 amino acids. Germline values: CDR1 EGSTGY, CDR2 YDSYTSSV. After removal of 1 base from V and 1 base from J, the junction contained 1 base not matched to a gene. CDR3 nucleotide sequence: TGTGCCACCTGGGATGGTAATTATTATAAGAAACTCTTT. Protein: CATWDGNYYKKLF.

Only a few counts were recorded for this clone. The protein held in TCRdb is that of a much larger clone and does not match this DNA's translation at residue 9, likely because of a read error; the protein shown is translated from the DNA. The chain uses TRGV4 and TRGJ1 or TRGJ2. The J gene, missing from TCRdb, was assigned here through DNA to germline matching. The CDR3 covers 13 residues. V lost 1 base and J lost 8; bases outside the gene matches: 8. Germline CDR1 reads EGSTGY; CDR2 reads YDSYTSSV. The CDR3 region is CATWDGGNDKKLF. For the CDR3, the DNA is TGTGCCACCTGGGATGGCGGGAATGATAAGAAACTCTTT.

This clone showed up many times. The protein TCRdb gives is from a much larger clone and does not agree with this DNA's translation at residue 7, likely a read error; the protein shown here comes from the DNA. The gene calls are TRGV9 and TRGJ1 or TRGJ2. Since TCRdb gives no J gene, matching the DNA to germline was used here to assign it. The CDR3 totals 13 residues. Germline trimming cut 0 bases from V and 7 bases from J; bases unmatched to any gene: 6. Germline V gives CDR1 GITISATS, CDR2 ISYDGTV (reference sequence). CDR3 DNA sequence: TGTGCCTTGTGGGAGGTGCCGGGGTATAAGAAACTCTTT. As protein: CALWEVPGYKKLF.

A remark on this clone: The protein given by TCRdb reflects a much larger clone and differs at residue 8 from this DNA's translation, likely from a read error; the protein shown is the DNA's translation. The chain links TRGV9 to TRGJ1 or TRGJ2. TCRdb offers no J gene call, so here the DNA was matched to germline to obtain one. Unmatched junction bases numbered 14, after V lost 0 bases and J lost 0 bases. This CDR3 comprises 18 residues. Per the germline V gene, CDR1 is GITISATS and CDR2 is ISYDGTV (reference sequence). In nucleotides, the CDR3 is TGTGCCTTGTGGGAGGTGCGGTTTGGATGCCCGAATTATTATAAGAAACTCTTT. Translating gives CALWEVRFGCPNYYKKLF.

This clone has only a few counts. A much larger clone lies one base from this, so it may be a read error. The CDR3 coding sequence is TGTGCCACCTGGGACAGGCGGTTTTACCCATATTATAAGAAACTCTTT. It translates to CATWDRRFYPYYKKLF. The chain recombines TRGV3 with TRGJ1 or TRGJ2. TCRdb supplies no J gene; here it was assigned by aligning the nucleotide sequence to germline. The CDR3 runs 16 residues. Losses at the gene ends were 0 bases for V and 4 bases for J; bases not matched to a gene: 12. From germline, CDR1 is VTNTFY and CDR2 YDVSTARD (reference sequence).

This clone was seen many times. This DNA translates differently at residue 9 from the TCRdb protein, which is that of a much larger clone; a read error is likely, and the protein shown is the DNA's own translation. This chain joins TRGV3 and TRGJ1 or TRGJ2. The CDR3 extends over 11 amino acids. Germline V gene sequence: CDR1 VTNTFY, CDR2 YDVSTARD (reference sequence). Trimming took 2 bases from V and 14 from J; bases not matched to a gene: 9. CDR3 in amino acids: CATWDKTKELF. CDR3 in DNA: TGTGCCACCTGGGACAAAACCAAGGAACTCTTT.

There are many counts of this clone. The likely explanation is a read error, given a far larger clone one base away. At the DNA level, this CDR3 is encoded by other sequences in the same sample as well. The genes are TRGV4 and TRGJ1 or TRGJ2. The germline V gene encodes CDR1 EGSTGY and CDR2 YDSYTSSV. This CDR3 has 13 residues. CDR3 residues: CATWDGFYYKKLF. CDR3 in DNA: TGTGCTACCTGGGATGGGTTTTATTATAAGAAACTCTTT.